Listed below are T cell receptor beta chains from one sample, sequenced in a study of blood T cell repertoires in COVID-19. Profiling relied on immunoSEQ multiplex PCR, and the TCRdb table lists in-frame clones only, not all of them. The data contain approximately 68,000 clones, 88% of them singletons. Sequencing input: peripheral blood. The receptors were gathered from a man in his 70s with active or convalescent COVID-19. Both conserved end residues are part of each CDR3. D genes are given only for firm matches. Not every row has a clone size; where given, it reads once, few, many or a size class.

size,V,J,D,CDR3,DNA
-,TRBV19,TRBJ1-1,-,CASSISGAGAAGAFF,TGTGCCAGTAGTATAAGTGGTGCAGGAGCAGCGGGAGCTTTCTTT
-,TRBV6-1,TRBJ1-5,-,CASSDQLYSNQPQHF,TGTGCCAGCAGTGACCAGTTATATAGCAATCAGCCCCAGCATTTT
-,TRBV7-2,TRBJ1-1,TRBD1,CASSKGQGNTEAFF,TGTGCCAGCAGCAAGGGACAGGGGAACACTGAAGCTTTCTTT
-,TRBV7-8,TRBJ2-7,TRBD1,CASSETGGAPEQYF,TGTGCCAGCAGCGAAACAGGGGGCGCGCCCGAGCAGTACTTC
-,TRBV13,TRBJ2-2,-,CASSLDPRSGAGELFF,TGTGCCAGCAGCTTAGATCCGAGATCAGGGGCCGGGGAGCTGTTTTTT
-,TRBV6-5,TRBJ2-2,-,CASRTGTGTGELFF,TGTGCCAGCAGAACCGGGACTGGCACCGGGGAGCTGTTTTTT
-,TRBV6-5,TRBJ1-6,-,CASSYSRDNSPLHF,TGTGCCAGCAGTTACTCGAGGGATAATTCACCCCTCCACTTT
-,TRBV12-3/TRBV12-4,TRBJ1-5,-,CASSLGGEQPQHF,TGTGCCAGCAGTTTAGGGGGGGAACAGCCCCAGCATTTT
-,TRBV28,TRBJ2-7,-,CASIYRTAYEQYF,TGTGCCAGCATCTATCGGACAGCTTACGAGCAGTACTTC
few,TRBV7-3,TRBJ1-3,-,CASSLQGTSGNTIYF,TGTGCCAGCAGCCTACAGGGAACGTCTGGAAACACCATATATTTT
-,TRBV23-1,TRBJ2-5,TRBD2,CASSHLRLAVLETQYF,TGCGCCAGCAGTCACCTACGACTAGCGGTCCTAGAGACCCAGTACTTC
few,TRBV6-6,TRBJ2-1,TRBD2,CASSSLAGGFNEQFF,TGTGCCAGCAGTTCCCTAGCGGGGGGTTTCAATGAGCAGTTCTTC
-,TRBV7-9,TRBJ1-1,-,CAIGGAGYTEAFF,TGTGCCATAGGAGGGGCGGGCTACACTGAAGCTTTCTTT
-,TRBV7-3,TRBJ2-7,TRBD2,CASSPSGAGPGYEQYF,TGTGCCAGCAGCCCCTCTGGAGCGGGGCCCGGCTACGAGCAGTACTTC
-,TRBV6-1,TRBJ1-4,-,CASSEVGGGEKLFF,TGTGCCAGCAGTGAAGTAGGGGGTGGGGAAAAACTGTTTTTT
-,TRBV6-6,TRBJ2-1,TRBD2,CASSPSGGPPSYNEQFF,TGTGCCAGCAGTCCTAGCGGGGGGCCACCCTCCTACAATGAGCAGTTCTTC
once,TRBV7-6,TRBJ1-1,-,CASSSMPLANTEAFF,TGTGCCAGCAGCTCCATGCCCCTGGCGAACACTGAAGCTTTCTTT
-,TRBV5-4,TRBJ2-1,-,CASSLTDNQYEQFF,TGTGCCAGCAGCTTGACCGACAACCAATATGAGCAGTTCTTC
-,TRBV7-9,TRBJ2-2,TRBD2,CALAGTANTGELFF,TGTGCCCTAGCGGGTACCGCGAACACCGGGGAGCTGTTTTTT
-,TRBV2,TRBJ2-7,TRBD1,CASSPDRGYEQYF,TGTGCCAGCAGCCCCGACAGGGGTTACGAGCAGTACTTC
-,TRBV9,TRBJ1-2,-,CASSVALSGGGGYTF,TGTGCCAGCAGCGTAGCGTTGTCTGGGGGAGGTGGCTACACCTTC
-,TRBV4-2,TRBJ2-7,TRBD1,CASSPGQGAREQYF,TGTGCCAGCAGCCCCGGACAGGGGGCGAGGGAGCAGTACTTC
-,TRBV28,TRBJ2-3,TRBD2,CASSFPGTSGKVTQYF,TGTGCCAGCAGTTTCCCCGGGACTAGCGGGAAAGTCACGCAGTATTTT
few,TRBV24-1,TRBJ2-1,TRBD1,CATSDPTGRYNEQFF,TGTGCCACCAGTGACCCGACAGGGCGCTACAATGAGCAGTTCTTC
-,TRBV5-1,TRBJ2-5,-,CASSLAGETQYF,TGCGCCAGCAGCTTGGCAGGAGAGACCCAGTACTTC
few,TRBV6-2/TRBV6-3,TRBJ2-5,-,CASSYAGTGTQYF,TGTGCCAGCAGTTATGCCGGAACAGGGACCCAGTACTTC
-,TRBV3-1/TRBV3-2,TRBJ2-7,TRBD2,CASSPLAGDGEQYF,TGTGCCAGCAGCCCTCTAGCGGGGGATGGCGAGCAGTACTTC
-,TRBV7-8,TRBJ2-1,TRBD2,CASSLAWSLAEFNEQFF,TGTGCCAGCAGCTTAGCGTGGTCCCTAGCGGAGTTCAATGAGCAGTTCTTC
once,TRBV18,TRBJ2-7,TRBD2,CASSPRTRTSGNSYEQYF,TGTGCCAGCTCACCACGGACGCGGACTAGCGGAAATTCCTACGAGCAGTACTTC
-,TRBV4-2,TRBJ2-5,TRBD2,CASSQRSGGAHETQYF,TGTGCCAGCAGCCAAAGATCCGGGGGGGCCCATGAGACCCAGTACTTC